This T cell receptor beta chain was observed in a study of identical twins. About this clonotype itself: Its target is not known.

V lost 3 bases and J 5 bases, leaving 11 bases between the germline ends. Germline CDR1 is LGHDT and CDR2 is YNNKEL (reference sequence). The length of the CDR3 is 14 residues. TCRdb re-analysed the 5' RACE reads in MiXCR, keeping a single row per CDR3 protein. The table lists some 190,000 distinct CDR3 sequences, approximately 15% of them singletons. Study-level findings and limits: The analysis was cross-sectional rather than longitudinal within donors. Insertions were reduced in abundant cord blood beta clonotypes but not in memory repertoires.

The same sample was also used in a study of T cells expressing NK-cell markers.

This TCR was sampled from a woman between 18 and 29 years old in good health. Sequencing was carried out using CD8+ T cells sorted from blood. The J gene is TRBJ2-1, the V gene TRBV3-1; a weak D match, TRBD2 (5 bases). CDR3 DNA sequence: TGTGCCAGCAGCCACGTGCAGCGGAACAATGAGCAGTTCTTC. Its protein is CASSHVQRNNEQFF.